This T cell receptor (beta chain) was profiled in a study of blood T cell repertoires in COVID-19. Study details: Whether acute or convalescent, the COVID-19 samples came from the United States, Italy and Spain. The analysed material was cDNA or gDNA that came from T cells, B-cell-depleted T cells, or PBMCs.

The V and J ends lost 2 bases and 3 bases respectively, with 11 bases between them. Looked up from germline, CDR1 is KGHSH and CDR2 is LQKENI. The CDR3 spans 15 residues. Study processing details: Researchers report that nucleated cell counts were estimated from reference gene primer amplification. TCRdb's copy holds only in-frame clones and misses some; the assay was immunoSEQ multiplex PCR. D and trimming come from the DNA, and the V and J calls and clone size come from that table. This sample has roughly 200,000 clones, with roughly 88% found just once. This clone was found many times. The TCR comes from a human donor in a cohort sampled during active COVID-19. What was sequenced was peripheral blood. The genes are TRBV18 and TRBJ1-3; D is unclear. CDR3: CASSPTVGSGNTIYF. The DNA for the CDR3 is TGTGCCAGCTCACCAACGGTAGGGAGTGGAAACACCATATATTTT.